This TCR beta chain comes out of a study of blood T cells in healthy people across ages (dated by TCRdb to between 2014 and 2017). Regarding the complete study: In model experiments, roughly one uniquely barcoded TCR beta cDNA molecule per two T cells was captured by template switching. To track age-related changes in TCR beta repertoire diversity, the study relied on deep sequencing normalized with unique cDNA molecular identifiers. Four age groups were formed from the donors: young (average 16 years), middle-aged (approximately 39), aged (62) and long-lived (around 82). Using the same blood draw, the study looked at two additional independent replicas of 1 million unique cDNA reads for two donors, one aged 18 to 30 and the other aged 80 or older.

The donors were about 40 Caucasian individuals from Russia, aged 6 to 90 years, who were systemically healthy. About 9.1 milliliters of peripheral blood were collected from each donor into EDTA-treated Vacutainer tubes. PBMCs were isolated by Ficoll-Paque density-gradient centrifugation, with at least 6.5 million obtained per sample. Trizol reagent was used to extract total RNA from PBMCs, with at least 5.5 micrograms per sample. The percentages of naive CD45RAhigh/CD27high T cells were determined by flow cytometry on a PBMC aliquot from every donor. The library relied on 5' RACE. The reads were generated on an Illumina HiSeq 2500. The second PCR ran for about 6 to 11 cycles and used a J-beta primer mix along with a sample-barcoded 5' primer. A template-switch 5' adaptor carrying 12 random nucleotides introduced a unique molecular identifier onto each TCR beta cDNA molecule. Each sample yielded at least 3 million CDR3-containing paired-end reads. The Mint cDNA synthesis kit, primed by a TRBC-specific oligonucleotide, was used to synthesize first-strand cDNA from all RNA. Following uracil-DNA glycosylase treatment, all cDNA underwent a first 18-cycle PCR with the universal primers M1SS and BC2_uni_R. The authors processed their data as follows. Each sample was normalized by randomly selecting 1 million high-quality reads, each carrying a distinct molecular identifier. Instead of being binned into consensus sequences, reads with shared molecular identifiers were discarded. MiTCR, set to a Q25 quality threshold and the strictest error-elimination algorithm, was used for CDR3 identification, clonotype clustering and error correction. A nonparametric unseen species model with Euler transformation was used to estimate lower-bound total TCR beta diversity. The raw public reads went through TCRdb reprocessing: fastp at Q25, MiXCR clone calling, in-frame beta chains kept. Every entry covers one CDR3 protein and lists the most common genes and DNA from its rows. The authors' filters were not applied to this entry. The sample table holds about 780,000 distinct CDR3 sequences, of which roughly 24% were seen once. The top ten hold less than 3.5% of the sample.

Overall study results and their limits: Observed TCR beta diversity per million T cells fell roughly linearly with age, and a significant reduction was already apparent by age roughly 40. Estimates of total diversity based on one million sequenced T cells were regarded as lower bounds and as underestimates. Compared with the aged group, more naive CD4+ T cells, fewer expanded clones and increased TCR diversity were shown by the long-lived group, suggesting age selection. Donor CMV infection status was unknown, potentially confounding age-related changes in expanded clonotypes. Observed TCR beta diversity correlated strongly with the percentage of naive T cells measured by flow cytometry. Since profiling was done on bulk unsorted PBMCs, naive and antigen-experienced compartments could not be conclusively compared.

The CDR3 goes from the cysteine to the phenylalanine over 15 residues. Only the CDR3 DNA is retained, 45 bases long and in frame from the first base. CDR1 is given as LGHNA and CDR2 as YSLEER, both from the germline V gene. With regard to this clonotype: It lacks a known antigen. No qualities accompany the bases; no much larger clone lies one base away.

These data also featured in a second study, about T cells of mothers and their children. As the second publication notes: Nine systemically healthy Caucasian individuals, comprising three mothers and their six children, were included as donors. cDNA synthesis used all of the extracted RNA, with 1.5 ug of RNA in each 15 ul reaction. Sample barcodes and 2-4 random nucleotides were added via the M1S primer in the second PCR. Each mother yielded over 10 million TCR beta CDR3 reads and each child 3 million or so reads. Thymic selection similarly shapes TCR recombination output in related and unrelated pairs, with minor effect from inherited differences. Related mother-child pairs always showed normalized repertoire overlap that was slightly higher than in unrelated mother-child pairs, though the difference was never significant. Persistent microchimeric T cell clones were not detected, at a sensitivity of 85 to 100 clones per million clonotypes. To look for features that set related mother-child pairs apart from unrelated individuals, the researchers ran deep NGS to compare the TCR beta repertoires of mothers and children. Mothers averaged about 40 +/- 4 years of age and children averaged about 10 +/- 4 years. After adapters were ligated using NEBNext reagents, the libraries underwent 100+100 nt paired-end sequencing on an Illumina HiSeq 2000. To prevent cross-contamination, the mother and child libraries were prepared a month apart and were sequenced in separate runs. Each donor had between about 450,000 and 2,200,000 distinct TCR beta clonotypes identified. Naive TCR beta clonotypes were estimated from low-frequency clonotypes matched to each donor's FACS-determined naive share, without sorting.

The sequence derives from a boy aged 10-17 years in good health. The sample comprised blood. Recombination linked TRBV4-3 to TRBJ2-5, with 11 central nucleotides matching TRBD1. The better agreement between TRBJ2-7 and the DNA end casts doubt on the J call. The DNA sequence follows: TGCGCCAGCAGCGGATTAGGGACAGGGGGTTACGAGCAGTACTTC. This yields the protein CASSGLGTGGYEQYF.